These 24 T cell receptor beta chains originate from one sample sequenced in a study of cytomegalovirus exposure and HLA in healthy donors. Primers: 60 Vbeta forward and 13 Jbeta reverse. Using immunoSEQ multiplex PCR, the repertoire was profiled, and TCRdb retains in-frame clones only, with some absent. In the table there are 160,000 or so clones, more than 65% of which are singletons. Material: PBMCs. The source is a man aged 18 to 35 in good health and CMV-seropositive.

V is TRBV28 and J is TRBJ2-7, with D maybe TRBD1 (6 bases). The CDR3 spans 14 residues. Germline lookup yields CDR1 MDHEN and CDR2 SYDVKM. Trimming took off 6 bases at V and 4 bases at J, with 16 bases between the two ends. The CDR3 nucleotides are TGTGCCAGCAGCCGGGGCGGACAGAGATACGAGCAGTACGTC. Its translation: CASSRGGQRYEQYV.

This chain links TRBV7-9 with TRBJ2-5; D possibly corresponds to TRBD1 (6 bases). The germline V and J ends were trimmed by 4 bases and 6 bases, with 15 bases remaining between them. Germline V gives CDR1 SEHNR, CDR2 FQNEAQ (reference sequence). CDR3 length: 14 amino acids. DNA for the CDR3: TGTGCCAGCAGCTCCCAGACAGGAAGGAAGACCCAGTACTTC. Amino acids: CASSSQTGRKTQYF.

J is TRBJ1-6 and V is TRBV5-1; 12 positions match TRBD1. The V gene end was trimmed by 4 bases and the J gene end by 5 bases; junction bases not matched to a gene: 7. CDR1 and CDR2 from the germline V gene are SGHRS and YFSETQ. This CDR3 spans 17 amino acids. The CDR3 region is CASSPGQGARNNSPLHF. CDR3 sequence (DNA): TGCGCCAGCAGCCCGGGACAGGGGGCGCGGAATAATTCACCCCTCCACTTT.

The CDR3, as DNA: TGTGCCAGCAGTGCAAGCAGGGGGCGAACTGAAGCTTTCTTT. It codes for CASSASRGRTEAFF. The rearrangement links TRBV6-1 to TRBJ1-1, with 8 bases aligning to TRBD1. V was clipped by 4 bases and J by 5 bases; unmatched bases: 6. There are 14 residues in the CDR3. Germline lookup yields CDR1 MNHNS and CDR2 SASEGT.

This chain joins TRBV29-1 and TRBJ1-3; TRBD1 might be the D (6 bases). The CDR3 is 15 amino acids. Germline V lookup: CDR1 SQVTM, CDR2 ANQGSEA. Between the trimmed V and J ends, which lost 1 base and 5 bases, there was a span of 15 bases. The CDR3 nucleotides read TGCAGCGTTGAAGGACAACAGGGCTGGAGAAACACCATATATTTT. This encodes CSVEGQQGWRNTIYF.

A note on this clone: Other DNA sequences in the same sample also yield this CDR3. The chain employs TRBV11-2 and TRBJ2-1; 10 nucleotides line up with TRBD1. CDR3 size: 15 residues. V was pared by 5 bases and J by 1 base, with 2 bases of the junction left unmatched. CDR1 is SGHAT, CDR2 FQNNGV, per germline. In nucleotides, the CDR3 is TGTGCCAGCAGCCCGGGACAGGGGTCCTACAATGAGCAGTTCTTC. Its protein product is CASSPGQGSYNEQFF.

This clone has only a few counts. CDR3 DNA: TGTGCCAGTAGCCATTCAGGGTTCCAAGAGACCCAGTACTTC. Amino acids: CASSHSGFQETQYF. The chain uses TRBV19 and TRBJ2-5; possible D gene TRBD1, 5 bases. The CDR3 runs to 14 residues. CDR1 is LNHDA and CDR2 is SQIVND in the germline V gene (reference sequence). V was cut by 6 bases and J by 1 base, with 12 bases left in between.

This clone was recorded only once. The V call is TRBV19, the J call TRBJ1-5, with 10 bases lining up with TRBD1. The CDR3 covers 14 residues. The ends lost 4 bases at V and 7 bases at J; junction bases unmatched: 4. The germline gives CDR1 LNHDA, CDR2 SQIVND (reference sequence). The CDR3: CASSTTGGGQPQHF. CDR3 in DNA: TGTGCCAGTAGTACGACAGGGGGCGGGCAGCCCCAGCATTTT.

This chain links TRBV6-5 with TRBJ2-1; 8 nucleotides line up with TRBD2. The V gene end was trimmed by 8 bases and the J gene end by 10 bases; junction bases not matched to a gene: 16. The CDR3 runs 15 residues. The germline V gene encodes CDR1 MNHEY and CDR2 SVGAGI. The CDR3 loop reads CASQREYRLGGEQFF. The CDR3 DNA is TGTGCCAGCCAGCGGGAGTACCGACTGGGAGGGGAGCAGTTCTTC.

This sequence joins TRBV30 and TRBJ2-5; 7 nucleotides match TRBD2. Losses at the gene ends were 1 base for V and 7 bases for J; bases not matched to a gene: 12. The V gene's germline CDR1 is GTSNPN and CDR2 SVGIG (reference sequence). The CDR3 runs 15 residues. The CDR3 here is CAWSGPITRGGTQYF. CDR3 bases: TGTGCCTGGAGTGGACCTATAACACGCGGGGGGACCCAGTACTTC. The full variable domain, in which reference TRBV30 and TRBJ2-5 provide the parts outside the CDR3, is SQTIHQWPATLVQPVGSPLSLECTVEGTSNPNLYWYRQAAGRGLQLLFYSVGIGQISSEVPQNLSASRPQDRQFILSSKKLLLSDSGFYLCAWSGPITRGGTQYFGPGTRLLVL.

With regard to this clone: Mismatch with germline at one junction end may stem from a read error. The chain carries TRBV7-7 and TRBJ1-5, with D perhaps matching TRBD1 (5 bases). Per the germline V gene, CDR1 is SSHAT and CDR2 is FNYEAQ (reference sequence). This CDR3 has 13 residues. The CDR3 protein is CASSPTMGGPQHF. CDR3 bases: TGTGCTAGCAGCCCTACGATGGGGGGGCCCCAGCATTTT.

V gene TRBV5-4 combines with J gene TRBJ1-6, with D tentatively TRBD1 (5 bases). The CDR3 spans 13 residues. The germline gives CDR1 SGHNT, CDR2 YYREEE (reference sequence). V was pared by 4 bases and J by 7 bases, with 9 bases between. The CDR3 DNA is TGTGCCAGCAGCCTTACAGGAAATTCACCCCTCCACTTT. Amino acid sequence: CASSLTGNSPLHF.

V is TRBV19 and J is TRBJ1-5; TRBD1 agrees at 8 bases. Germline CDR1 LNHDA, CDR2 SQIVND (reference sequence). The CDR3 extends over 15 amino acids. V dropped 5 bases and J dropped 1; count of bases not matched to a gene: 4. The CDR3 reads CASSVRQGSNQPQHF. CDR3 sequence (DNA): TGTGCCAGTAGTGTCCGACAGGGGAGCAATCAGCCCCAGCATTTT.

The CDR3 reads CASTRGGRYNEQFF. For the CDR3, the DNA is TGTGCCAGCACCCGGGGGGGTAGATACAATGAGCAGTTCTTC. The chain uses TRBV5-8 and TRBJ2-1; 8 bases are shared with TRBD2. Germline trimming cut 6 bases from V and 4 bases from J; bases unmatched to any gene: 6. The CDR3 length is 14 residues. Germline V gene data show CDR1 as SGHTS and CDR2 as YDEGEE.

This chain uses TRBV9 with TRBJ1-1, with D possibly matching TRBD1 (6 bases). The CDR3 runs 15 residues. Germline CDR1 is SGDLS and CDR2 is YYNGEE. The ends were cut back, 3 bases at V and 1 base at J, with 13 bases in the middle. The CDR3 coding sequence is TGTGCCAGCAGCGAGGGGGGGGCAGGGAACACTGAAGCTTTCTTT. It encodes CASSEGGAGNTEAFF.

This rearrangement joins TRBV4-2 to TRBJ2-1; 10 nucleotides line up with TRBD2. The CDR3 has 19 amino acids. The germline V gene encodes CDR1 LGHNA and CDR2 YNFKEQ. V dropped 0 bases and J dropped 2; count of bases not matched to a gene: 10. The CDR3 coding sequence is TGTGCCAGCAGCCAAGATCGGGCTAGCGGGAGTCGCGCCTACAATGAGCAGTTCTTC. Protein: CASSQDRASGSRAYNEQFF.

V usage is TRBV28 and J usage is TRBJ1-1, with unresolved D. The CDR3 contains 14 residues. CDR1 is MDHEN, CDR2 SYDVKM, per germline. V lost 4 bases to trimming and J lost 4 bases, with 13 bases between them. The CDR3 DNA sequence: TGTGCCAGCAGTTCGGCCCAGGAAGGCACTGAAGCTTTCTTT. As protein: CASSSAQEGTEAFF. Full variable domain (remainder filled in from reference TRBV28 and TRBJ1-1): DVKVTQSSRYLVKRTGEKVFLECVQDMDHENMFWYRQDPGLGLRLIYFSYDVKMKEKGDIPEGYSVSREKKERFSLILESASTNQTSMYLCASSSAQEGTEAFFGQGTRLTVV.

The CDR3 coding sequence is TGTGCCAGCAGGGAGACAGGGGGCCTCATGAGGACCCAGTACTTC. Translating it yields CASRETGGLMRTQYF. This chain connects TRBV6-1 to TRBJ2-5; 10 bases fit TRBD1. Germline CDR1 and CDR2: MNHNS and SASEGT. The CDR3 runs to 15 residues. Losses at the gene ends were 6 bases for V and 7 bases for J; bases not matched to a gene: 11.

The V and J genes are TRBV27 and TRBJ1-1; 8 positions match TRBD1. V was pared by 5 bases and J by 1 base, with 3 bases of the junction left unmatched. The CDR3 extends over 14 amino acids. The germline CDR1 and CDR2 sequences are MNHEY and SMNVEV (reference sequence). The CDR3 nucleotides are TGTGCCAGCAGTCCAGGGACAGGGAACACTGAAGCTTTCTTT. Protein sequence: CASSPGTGNTEAFF.

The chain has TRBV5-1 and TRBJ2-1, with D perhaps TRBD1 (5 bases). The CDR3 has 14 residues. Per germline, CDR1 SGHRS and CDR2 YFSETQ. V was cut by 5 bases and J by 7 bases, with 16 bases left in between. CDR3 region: CASSVGARRNEQFF. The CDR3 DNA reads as TGCGCCAGCAGTGTAGGGGCGAGGCGGAATGAGCAGTTCTTC.

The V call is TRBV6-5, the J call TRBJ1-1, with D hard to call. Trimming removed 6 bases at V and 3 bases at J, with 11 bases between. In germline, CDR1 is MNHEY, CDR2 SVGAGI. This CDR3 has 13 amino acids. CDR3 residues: CASSPRGYTEAFF. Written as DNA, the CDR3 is TGTGCCAGCAGCCCTCGAGGCTACACTGAAGCTTTCTTT.

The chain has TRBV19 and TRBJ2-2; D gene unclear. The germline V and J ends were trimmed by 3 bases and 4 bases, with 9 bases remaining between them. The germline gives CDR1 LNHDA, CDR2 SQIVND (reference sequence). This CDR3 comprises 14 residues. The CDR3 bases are TGTGCCAGTAGTATTTTAAGCCCCACCGGGGAGCTGTTTTTT. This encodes CASSILSPTGELFF.

The CDR3 DNA follows: TGTGCCACCACGAAAGCCTTTAAAAGTGAAAAACTGTTTTTT. It specifies CATTKAFKSEKLFF. V gene TRBV6-5 combines with J gene TRBJ1-4, with no clear D. The CDR3 length is 14 residues. Germline V gene data show CDR1 as MNHEY and CDR2 as SVGAGI. Trimming took 10 bases from V and 7 from J, leaving 19 bases between them.

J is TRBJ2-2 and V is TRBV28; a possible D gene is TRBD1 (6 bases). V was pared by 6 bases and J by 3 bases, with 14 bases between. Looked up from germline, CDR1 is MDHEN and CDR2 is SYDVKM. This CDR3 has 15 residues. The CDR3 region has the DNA TGTGCCAGCAGCCCTAATGGACAGTACACCGGGGAGCTGTTTTTT. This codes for CASSPNGQYTGELFF.